This TCR beta chain comes out of a study of CD8+CD57+ T cells in acquired aplastic anemia. Template material for TCR beta VDJ and CDR3 profiling consisted of genomic DNA. MiXCR, run by TCRdb on the reads, gives a single entry per CDR3 protein. The sample lists about 190,000 distinct CDR3 sequences, 64% occurring once. The length of the CDR3 is 15 residues. With 4 bases removed from V and 2 bases from J, the gap between germline ends came to 13 bases. Looked up from germline, CDR1 is SEHNR and CDR2 is FQNEAQ (reference sequence). Sequences were obtained from sorted CD4+, CD8+, or CD8+CD57+ T cells (not recorded which) from PBMCs. The V call is TRBV7-9, the J call TRBJ2-3; a possible D gene is TRBD1 (6 bases). The clonotype originates from a human donor with severe aplastic anemia or a healthy control (not recorded which). CDR3 DNA: TGTGCCAGCAGCTGGCAGGGGACCCACACAGATACGCAGTATTTT. It is translated as CASSWQGTHTDTQYF.